Given below is one T cell receptor beta chain in context. Its antigen remains unidentified. The treatment was: around 19 received Ad26.COV2.S at low or high dose, single or two shots; several received placebo; per-sample allocation not given. Each sample was drawn 63 days after the first injection (of vaccine or placebo). The data originate from a study of Ad26.COV2.S vaccination and SARS-CoV-2 variants. Whole-study findings and limits: Comparability of non-spike TCR breadth was observed across vaccine and placebo recipients.

CDR1 MDHEN and CDR2 SYDVKM come from the germline V gene. Trimming removed 10 bases at V and 1 base at J, with 12 bases between. There are 13 residues in the CDR3. Sequenced by immunoSEQ multiplex PCR; TCRdb stores in-frame clones only, minus some. This table has more than 300,000 clones, around four fifths appearing once. The rearrangement joins TRBV28 to TRBJ2-3, with D perhaps TRBD2 (7 bases). The sequence was collected from a person aged 18 to 59 who received the Ad26.COV2.S COVID-19 vaccine or a placebo. This sample comprised peripheral blood, obtained in a trial of Ad26.COV2.S vaccine versus placebo. The CDR3 loop is CATGEGGTDTQYF. The CDR3 coding sequence is TGTGCCACCGGGGAGGGGGGCACAGATACGCAGTATTTT.